One sample yielded the 23 T cell receptor beta chains listed below, sequenced in a study of T-cell memory formation after mild COVID-19. TCRdb reprocessed the 5' RACE reads with MiXCR, giving one entry per CDR3 protein. The data hold 500,000 to 550,000 distinct CDR3 sequences, with around 20% observed a single time. The sample comprised PBMCs or a T cell subset sorted from them (not recorded which). The source of these receptors is an adult woman who had mild COVID-19 (a few samples of this study predate the infection). Cell type and time point are not known.

This clonotype has just a few counts. The chain couples TRBV18 to TRBJ2-5; D perhaps matches TRBD2 (5 bases). The CDR3 consists of 14 residues. The V end lost 4 bases, the J end lost 2 bases, and 11 bases lay between the germline ends. CDR1 and CDR2 from the germline V gene are KGHSH and LQKENI. DNA for the CDR3: TGTGCCAGCTCACGAATAGCGCAGCAAGAGACCCAGTACTTC. As protein: CASSRIAQQETQYF.

This clonotype has a handful of counts. CDR3: CASSALAGYNEQFF. The CDR3 bases are TGTGCCAGCAGTGCCTTAGCGGGTTACAATGAGCAGTTCTTC. The chain uses TRBV12-3 or TRBV12-4 and TRBJ2-1, with TRBD2 matching 7 bases. This CDR3 is 14 amino acids long. J lost 4 bases, V lost 5 bases, and 5 bases had no gene match.

The chain combines TRBV4-2 with TRBJ1-3; no reliable D call. V gave up 0 bases and J gave up 1 base, with 7 bases separating them. The CDR3 sequence is 15 residues long. Per the germline V gene, CDR1 is LGHNA and CDR2 is YNFKEQ. The CDR3, as DNA: TGTGCCAGCAGCCAAGATGAGGGATCTGGAAACACCATATATTTT. This codes for CASSQDEGSGNTIYF.

The chain uses TRBV5-1 and TRBJ2-3; D gene uncertain. V was clipped by 4 bases and J by 6 bases, with 18 bases between them. CDR1 and CDR2 from the germline V gene are SGHRS and YFSETQ. The CDR3 covers 15 residues. CDR3 nucleotides: TGCGCCAGCAGCCCAAGGGATCGTGGAACGGATACGCAGTATTTT. It yields the protein CASSPRDRGTDTQYF.

This rearrangement joins TRBV6-5 to TRBJ2-7; the match to TRBD2 covers 10 bases. The V segment lost 4 bases and the J segment 9 bases; nucleotides outside the gene matches: 15. CDR3 length equals 16 residues. Germline values: CDR1 MNHEY, CDR2 SVGAGI. Here the CDR3 DNA reads TGTGCCAGCAGTTCGACGCGGACTAGCGGTCTCCGGGGGCAGTACTTC. Protein product: CASSSTRTSGLRGQYF.

The chain joins TRBV18 to TRBJ2-3; no definite D call. V was trimmed by 0 bases and J by 6 bases, leaving 7 bases between them. This CDR3 spans 13 amino acids. Germline V gene sequence: CDR1 KGHSH, CDR2 LQKENI. CDR3 amino acids: CASSPPISDTQYF. CDR3 nucleotide sequence: TGTGCCAGCTCACCACCGATATCGGATACGCAGTATTTT.

This clonotype was seen only a few times. The chain recombines TRBV6-6 with TRBJ2-7; TRBD1 agrees at 7 bases. The CDR3 contains 16 residues. CDR1 MNHNY and CDR2 SVGAGI come from the germline V gene (reference sequence). V shed 0 bases and J 7 bases; nucleotides not matched to a gene: 12. The CDR3 nucleotides read TGTGCCAGCAGTTACTCGACCGGACAGGCTGCCCGGGAGCAGTACTTC. Encoded protein: CASSYSTGQAAREQYF.

The chain combines TRBV12-3 or TRBV12-4 with TRBJ2-3, with 9 bases aligning to TRBD2. Losses at the gene ends were 6 bases for V and 8 bases for J; bases not matched to a gene: 12. The CDR3 length is 15 residues. The CDR3 DNA sequence: TGTGCCAGCAGCGACCTTAGCGGGAGTCAGGGTACGCAGTATTTT. Protein sequence: CASSDLSGSQGTQYF.

The chain uses TRBV20-1 and TRBJ1-1; no definite D call. The V and J ends lost 7 bases and 7 bases respectively, with 13 bases between them. Germline V gene data show CDR1 as DFQATT and CDR2 as SNEGSKA (reference sequence). CDR3 size: 11 residues. DNA of the CDR3: TGCAGTGTCCCTCTGAGTGTTGAAGCTTTCTTT. Translated: CSVPLSVEAFF.

This clonotype was counted once. The CDR3 sequence is CASSFLGLASYNEQFF. The CDR3 coding sequence is TGTGCCAGCAGCTTCTTGGGACTAGCTTCCTACAATGAGCAGTTCTTC. J is TRBJ2-1 and V is TRBV5-6; 9 positions match TRBD2. This CDR3 contains 16 residues. J gave up 1 base and V 2 bases, and 4 bases lay outside the gene matches. Germline values: CDR1 SGHDT, CDR2 YYEEEE.

This clonotype was seen at least ten times. CDR3 sequence reads: CASRGGFVDTQYF. In DNA form, the CDR3 reads TGTGCCAGCAGAGGGGGTTTCGTAGATACGCAGTATTTT. The V gene is TRBV12-3 or TRBV12-4, the J gene TRBJ2-3, with D possibly being TRBD1 (6 bases). The CDR3 is made up of 13 amino acids. V was shortened by 6 bases and J by 5 bases, with 12 bases between the two germline ends.

The chain has TRBV11-2 and TRBJ2-1; no definite D call. Germline-derived CDR1 and CDR2 are SGHAT and FQNNGV. The V gene lost 1 base and the J gene lost 10 bases, with 8 bases spanning the gap. This CDR3 spans 12 amino acids. The CDR3 DNA is TGTGCCAGCAGCTTAGTTGGCGAAGAGCAGTTCTTC. Translating gives CASSLVGEEQFF.

The chain is built from TRBV6-6 and TRBJ1-2, with 7 bases that match TRBD1. This CDR3 spans 14 amino acids. Unmatched junction bases numbered 4, after V lost 2 bases and J lost 4 bases. CDR1 and CDR2 from the germline V gene are MNHNY and SVGAGI (reference sequence). The CDR3 spells CASSYTGETYGYTF. CDR3 coding DNA: TGTGCCAGCAGTTACACAGGGGAGACCTATGGCTACACCTTC.

This clonotype was seen a few times. V gene TRBV6-6 combines with J gene TRBJ2-3; TRBD2 matches 14 bases. The V segment lost 2 bases and the J segment 6 bases; nucleotides outside the gene matches: 7. The germline gives CDR1 MNHNY, CDR2 SVGAGI (reference sequence). This CDR3 is 17 amino acids long. CDR3 sequence: CASSYGTSGGVLDTQYF. Here the CDR3 DNA reads TGTGCCAGCAGTTACGGGACTAGCGGGGGCGTCTTGGATACGCAGTATTTT.

This clonotype was counted a few times. V is TRBV7-9 and J is TRBJ2-7; D is unresolved. This CDR3 is 14 amino acids long. Germline CDR1 and CDR2: SEHNR and FQNEAQ (reference sequence). V was pared by 8 bases and J by 0 bases, with 14 bases between. Written as DNA, the CDR3 is TGTGCCAGCGCCTTCGCATCAGCCTCCTACGAGCAGTACTTC. Its protein is CASAFASASYEQYF. Variable domain in full (rest from reference TRBV7-9 and TRBJ2-7): DTGVSQNPRHKITKRGQNVTFRCDPISEHNRLYWYRQTLGQGPEFLTYFQNEAQLEKSRLLSDRFSAERPKGSFSTLEIQRTEQGDSAMYLCASAFASASYEQYFGPGTRLTVT.

The V gene is TRBV2, the J gene TRBJ2-7; 11 nucleotides agree with TRBD2. Germline CDR1 is SNHLY and CDR2 is FYNNEI. The CDR3 covers 16 residues. V lost 7 bases, J lost 0 bases, and 8 bases stayed unmatched. The CDR3 nucleotides are TGTGCCAGCACCCCACTAGCGGGGGCCAACTCCTACGAGCAGTACTTC. It yields the protein CASTPLAGANSYEQYF.

This chain links TRBV7-8 with TRBJ2-3, with D tentatively TRBD1 or TRBD2 (5 bases each). V was clipped by 2 bases and J by 0 bases, with 12 bases between them. This CDR3 spans 16 amino acids. The germline CDR1 and CDR2 sequences are SGHVS and FQNEAQ. CDR3 in DNA: TGTGCCAGCAGCTTAAGAGGGGCCCCTAGCACAGATACGCAGTATTTT. This sequence encodes CASSLRGAPSTDTQYF.

This clonotype has a handful of counts. This sequence joins TRBV11-3 and TRBJ2-5, with D perhaps matching TRBD2 (6 bases). V was shortened by 5 bases and J by 2 bases, with 18 bases between the two germline ends. The CDR3 spans 16 residues. Germline V gives CDR1 SGHNT, CDR2 YENEEA. The DNA of the CDR3 is TGTGCCAGCAGCCCCCGCTTGGCGGGGACTCAAGAGACCCAGTACTTC. As protein: CASSPRLAGTQETQYF.

This clonotype was found many times. The chain combines TRBV5-6 with TRBJ2-2; D not certain. Germline values: CDR1 SGHDT, CDR2 YYEEEE. This CDR3 spans 15 amino acids. Trimming left V 6 bases short and J 1 base short, with 13 bases between. CDR3 in amino acids: CASTLSLLNTGELFF. The DNA for the CDR3 is TGTGCCAGCACCCTTTCACTTCTGAACACCGGGGAGCTGTTTTTT.

This clonotype was seen at least ten times. The chain recombines TRBV5-1 with TRBJ2-1, with 14 bases matching TRBD2. CDR3 length equals 16 residues. CDR1 SGHRS and CDR2 YFSETQ come from the germline V gene. V lost 4 bases, J lost 2 bases, and 2 bases stayed unmatched. CDR3 DNA sequence: TGCGCCAGCAGCCCGACTAGCGGGGGGGCCTACAATGAGCAGTTCTTC. Translation gives CASSPTSGGAYNEQFF.

This clonotype appeared a few times. The chain uses TRBV12-3 or TRBV12-4 and TRBJ2-1, with D possibly being TRBD1 or TRBD2 (7 bases each). The ends were cut back, 7 bases at V and 9 bases at J, with 22 bases in the middle. This CDR3 comprises 15 residues. The chain's CDR3 is CASTAGGRAESEQFF. CDR3 nucleotides: TGTGCCAGCACCGCAGGGGGGAGGGCCGAAAGTGAGCAGTTCTTC.

This clonotype has a handful of counts. The rearrangement links TRBV5-1 to TRBJ2-7; the D gene is possibly TRBD1 (6 bases). The CDR3 is made up of 15 amino acids. Trimming left V 4 bases short and J 7 bases short, with 21 bases between. Germline V gene lookup returns CDR1 SGHRS and CDR2 YFSETQ. The CDR3 region is CASSPTPTRGGEQYF. The CDR3 nucleotides are TGCGCCAGCAGCCCCACTCCTACCAGGGGTGGAGAGCAGTACTTC.

This clonotype came up a few times. The J gene is TRBJ2-1, the V gene TRBV3-1; 10 nucleotides agree with TRBD1. The CDR3 contains 14 residues. Germline V gene sequence: CDR1 LGHDT, CDR2 YNNKEL (reference sequence). The trim removed 6 bases at V and 8 bases at J, leaving 7 bases unmatched. The CDR3 loop is CASRYGTGVHEQFF. The DNA for the CDR3 is TGTGCCAGCAGATACGGGACAGGGGTCCATGAGCAGTTCTTC.